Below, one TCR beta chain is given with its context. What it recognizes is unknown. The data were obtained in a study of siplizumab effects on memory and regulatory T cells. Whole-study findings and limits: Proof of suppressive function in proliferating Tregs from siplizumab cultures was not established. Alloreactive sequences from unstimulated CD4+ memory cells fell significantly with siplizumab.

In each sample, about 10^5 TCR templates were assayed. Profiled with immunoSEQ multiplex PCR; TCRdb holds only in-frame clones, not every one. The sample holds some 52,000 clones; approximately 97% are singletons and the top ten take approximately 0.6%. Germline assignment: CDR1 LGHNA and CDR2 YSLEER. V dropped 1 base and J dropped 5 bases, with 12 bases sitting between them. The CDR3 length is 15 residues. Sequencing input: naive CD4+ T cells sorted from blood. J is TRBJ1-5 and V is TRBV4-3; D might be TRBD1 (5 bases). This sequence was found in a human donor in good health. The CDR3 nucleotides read TGCGCCAGCAGCCAAGGGTTGGGACCCCATCAGCCCCAGCATTTT. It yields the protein CASSQGLGPHQPQHF.